The 9 T cell receptor beta chains listed next were all sequenced from one sample in a study of blood T cell repertoires in COVID-19. Measured with immunoSEQ multiplex PCR; TCRdb has only the in-frame clones, and not every one. Found here are roughly 250,000 clones, about 87% of them singletons; the top ten hold about 1.5%. Sequenced material: PBMCs or T cells enriched from blood (not recorded which). These receptors were obtained from a woman in her forties or fifties who had recovered from COVID-19.

The chain joins TRBV19 to TRBJ2-1, with 7 bases identical to TRBD1. The CDR3 consists of 18 residues. The V segment lost 0 bases and the J segment 0 bases; nucleotides outside the gene matches: 8. The germline V gene encodes CDR1 LNHDA and CDR2 SQIVND (reference sequence). The CDR3: CASSIDRLGQISYNEQFF. The CDR3 nucleotides read TGTGCCAGTAGTATAGATCGTTTGGGACAGATCTCCTACAATGAGCAGTTCTTC.

The J gene is TRBJ2-2, the V gene TRBV2, with 8 positions matching TRBD1. V lost 6 bases to trimming and J lost 6 bases; unmatched junction nucleotides: 3. Germline V gives CDR1 SNHLY, CDR2 FYNNEI. The CDR3 runs to 13 residues. The CDR3 protein is CASRTQGAGELFF. The DNA of the CDR3 is TGTGCCAGCAGGACACAGGGGGCCGGGGAGCTGTTTTTT.

This clone was picked up one time. The chain carries TRBV4-2 and TRBJ1-2, with a possible D match to TRBD1 (6 bases). This CDR3 region has 15 residues. V shed 4 bases and J shed 2 bases, with 14 bases lying between them. Germline CDR1 LGHNA, CDR2 YNFKEQ. The CDR3 is CASSRTRTANYGYTF. The DNA of the CDR3 is TGTGCCAGCAGCCGAACTAGGACAGCAAACTATGGCTACACCTTC.

V and J are TRBV21-1 and TRBJ2-3; the tabulated D call, TRBD2, remains unverified against the DNA. TRBV21-1 is noted as a pseudogene. The CDR3 sequence is 16 residues long. DNA of the CDR3: TGTGCCAGCAGCACCCCTACCGAGGAAAGCACAGATACGCAGTATTTT. The encoded protein is CASSTPTEESTDTQYF.

The chain links TRBV5-6 to TRBJ2-1, with TRBD1 matching 9 bases. Losses at the gene ends were 4 bases for V and 9 bases for J; bases not matched to a gene: 8. CDR3 length: 14 amino acids. Germline V gives CDR1 SGHDT, CDR2 YYEEEE. The CDR3 reads CASSPGTGRIEQFF. CDR3 nucleotide sequence: TGTGCCAGCAGCCCCGGGACAGGGAGAATTGAGCAGTTCTTC.

This chain joins TRBV29-1 and TRBJ1-2; 7 bases line up with TRBD1. V lost 7 bases and J lost 5; bases outside the gene matches: 10. Germline V gene data show CDR1 as SQVTM and CDR2 as ANQGSEA. The CDR3 is 13 residues long. As DNA, the CDR3 is TGCAGCGCCAAAGGGGGCAGGTGGTATGGCTACACCTTC. It codes for CSAKGGRWYGYTF.

The V call is TRBV5-6, the J call TRBJ1-2; D is unresolved. CDR3 size: 12 residues. Germline V gives CDR1 SGHDT, CDR2 YYEEEE. Trimming cost V 4 bases and J 3 bases, with 7 bases left between them. The CDR3 DNA reads as TGTGCCAGCAGCCCCGGTGACTATGGCTACACCTTC. Amino acids: CASSPGDYGYTF.

J is TRBJ2-3 and V is TRBV18; 8 bases match TRBD1. The germline V gene encodes CDR1 KGHSH and CDR2 LQKENI. V shed 3 bases, J shed 4 bases, and the junction held 6 bases outside the gene matches. The CDR3 has 15 residues. The CDR3 nucleotides read TGTGCCAGCTCACCTGGACAGGGCAAAGCAGATACGCAGTATTTT. It yields the protein CASSPGQGKADTQYF.

This clone has just a few counts. Other nucleotide sequences in the sample specify the same CDR3. The rearrangement links TRBV28 to TRBJ2-5, with 11 bases aligning to TRBD2. Unmatched junction bases numbered 5, after V lost 3 bases and J lost 5 bases. CDR1 MDHEN and CDR2 SYDVKM come from the germline V gene. This CDR3 is built from 15 residues. DNA for the CDR3: TGTGCCAGCAGTTTTATAGCGGGAGGGGGGGAGACCCAGTACTTC. Its translation is CASSFIAGGGETQYF. The full variable domain, rest sourced from reference TRBV28 and TRBJ2-5, is DVKVTQSSRYLVKRTGEKVFLECVQDMDHENMFWYRQDPGLGLRLIYFSYDVKMKEKGDIPEGYSVSREKKERFSLILESASTNQTSMYLCASSFIAGGGETQYFGPGTRLLVL.